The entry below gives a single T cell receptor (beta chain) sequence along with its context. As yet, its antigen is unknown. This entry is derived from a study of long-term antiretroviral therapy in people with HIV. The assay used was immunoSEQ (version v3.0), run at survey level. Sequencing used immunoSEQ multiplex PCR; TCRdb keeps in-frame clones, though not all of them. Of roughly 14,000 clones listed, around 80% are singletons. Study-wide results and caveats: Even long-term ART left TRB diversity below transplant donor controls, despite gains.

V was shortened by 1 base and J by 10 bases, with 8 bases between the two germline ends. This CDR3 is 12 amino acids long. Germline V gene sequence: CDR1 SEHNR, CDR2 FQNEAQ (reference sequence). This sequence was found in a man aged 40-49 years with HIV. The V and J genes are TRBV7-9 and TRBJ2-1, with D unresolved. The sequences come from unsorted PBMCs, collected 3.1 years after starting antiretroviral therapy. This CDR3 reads CASSLGLGEQFF. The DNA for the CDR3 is TGTGCCAGCAGCTTAGGGTTAGGGGAGCAGTTCTTC.